This T cell receptor beta chain was retrieved from a study of T cell repertoires in aging, cancer and after chemotherapy. Study observations and caveats: Rebound thymic output was suggested by rising median generation probability during chemotherapy in each cancer cohort.

The germline V gene encodes CDR1 MNHEY and CDR2 SVGEGT. This CDR3 is 13 amino acids long. Trimming shortened V by 2 bases and J by 1 base, and 5 bases separated the two germline ends. On this clonotype: As yet, its antigen is unknown.

Rearranged V-D-J TRB sequences were amplified with a mixed TRB-A/B primer pool. TCRdb reprocessed the multiplex PCR reads with MiXCR, giving one entry per CDR3 protein. Seen here are roughly 7,000 distinct CDR3 sequences, over 35% observed once, and the top ten hold around 14%. TCR beta rearrangements were amplified from peripheral blood genomic DNA. This TCR was sampled from a human donor in good health. The sequencing input was blood. The V and J genes are TRBV6-2 or TRBV6-3 and TRBJ1-2; D is ambiguous. CDR3 nucleotide sequence: TGTGCCAGCAGTTACAGGGATAACTATGGCTACACCTTC. The encoded protein is CASSYRDNYGYTF.